This T cell receptor beta chain was captured in a study of T cell repertoires in cytomegalovirus infection. Overall study: Matching HLA type and CMV infection were both indicated by public TCR beta signatures. Study observations and caveats: Pooled public TCR beta family frequency picked out CMV carriers with the relevant HLA. Dominating the ex vivo response were TCR beta clonotypes that were CMV-specific and HLA-C-restricted.

TCRdb itself ran the reads through MiXCR, one entry per CDR3 protein. This table has under 800,000 distinct CDR3 sequences, 20% to 25% appearing once. A note on this clonotype: Antigen: not known.

V was cut by 3 bases and J by 1 base, with 10 bases left in between. The length of the CDR3 is 15 residues. CDR1 is LNHNV, CDR2 YYDKDF, per germline (reference sequence). The chain has TRBV15 and TRBJ2-1; tentative D call: TRBD2 (6 bases). The TCR sequence derives from a human donor in good health (CMV status not recorded). Some clones in this sample may be carry-over from other donors' samples. Input material: CD8+ T cells from PBMCs. The chain's CDR3 is CATSSGGPSYNEQFF. CDR3 DNA sequence: TGTGCCACCAGCAGCGGGGGTCCTTCCTACAATGAGCAGTTCTTC.